The 23 T cell receptor beta chains given below trace back to one sample, sequenced in a study of blood T cell repertoires in COVID-19. The table came from immunoSEQ multiplex PCR; TCRdb's copy has only in-frame clones and leaves some out. This sample has roughly 200,000 clones; 80% to 90% occur once, and the top ten carry about 3.3%. Material: peripheral blood. These TCRs come from a man between 60 and 75 years old with acute or convalescent COVID-19.

The chain joins TRBV28 to TRBJ2-3, with D perhaps TRBD2 (6 bases). The CDR3 sequence is 15 residues long. V was shortened by 4 bases and J by 3 bases, with 14 bases between the two germline ends. From germline, CDR1 is MDHEN and CDR2 SYDVKM. CDR3: CASSSPGSRTDTQYF. As DNA, the CDR3 is TGTGCCAGCAGTTCTCCCGGGAGTCGGACAGATACGCAGTATTTT. Full variable domain (rest looked up from reference TRBV28 and TRBJ2-3): DVKVTQSSRYLVKRTGEKVFLECVQDMDHENMFWYRQDPGLGLRLIYFSYDVKMKEKGDIPEGYSVSREKKERFSLILESASTNQTSMYLCASSSPGSRTDTQYFGPGTRLTVL.

This chain links TRBV6-2 or TRBV6-3 with TRBJ1-6, with a weak D call TRBD1 (6 bases). This CDR3 contains 16 residues. V was clipped by 1 base and J by 8 bases, with 15 bases between them. Germline V lookup: CDR1 MNHEY, CDR2 SVGEGT. DNA of the CDR3: TGTGCCAGCAGTTACTATCCCAGGGGACCGGATTCACCCCTCCACTTT. Amino acids: CASSYYPRGPDSPLHF.

The chain uses TRBV30 and TRBJ2-7; D is possibly TRBD1 (7 bases). The germline gives CDR1 GTSNPN, CDR2 SVGIG (reference sequence). V shed 4 bases and J shed 4 bases, with 17 bases lying between them. The CDR3 sequence is 14 residues long. The CDR3 protein is CAWMGTVGGYEQYF. Here the CDR3 DNA reads TGTGCCTGGATGGGGACAGTAGGAGGGTACGAGCAGTACTTC.

The chain employs TRBV3-1 (or the pseudogene TRBV3-2) and TRBJ2-3; D may be TRBD1 (6 bases). Germline V gene data show CDR1 as LGHDT and CDR2 as YNNKEL (reference sequence). There are 14 residues in the CDR3. The V end lost 4 bases, the J end lost 0 bases, and 8 bases lay between the germline ends. The CDR3 coding sequence is TGTGCCAGCAGCCCCAGGGGTAGCACAGATACGCAGTATTTT. Translation: CASSPRGSTDTQYF.

This rearrangement joins TRBV28 to TRBJ2-7, with 9 bases matching TRBD1. J gave up 2 bases and V 6 bases, and 5 bases lay outside the gene matches. Germline V CDR1 and CDR2: MDHEN, SYDVKM. The CDR3 is 14 residues long. CDR3 DNA: TGTGCCAGCAGATACACAGGGGGCCCCTACGAGCAGTACTTC. Protein sequence: CASRYTGGPYEQYF.

CDR3 bases: TGCGCCAGCAGCCCCGGACAGGGGAGGGAGACCCAGTACTTC. Protein sequence: CASSPGQGRETQYF. This chain connects TRBV5-1 to TRBJ2-5, with 9 bases that match TRBD1. Germline V lookup: CDR1 SGHRS, CDR2 YFSETQ. V shed 4 bases, J shed 5 bases, and the junction held 6 bases outside the gene matches. The CDR3 sequence is 14 residues long.

This clone was detected only once. The gene calls are TRBV6-5 and TRBJ1-2; 7 nucleotides align to TRBD1. This CDR3 comprises 11 residues. V lost 11 bases, J lost 6 bases, and 6 bases stayed unmatched. The germline gives CDR1 MNHEY, CDR2 SVGAGI. This CDR3 reads CAGGTADGYTF. The DNA of the CDR3 is TGTGCCGGGGGGACAGCGGATGGCTACACCTTC.

The rearrangement links TRBV3-1 (or the pseudogene TRBV3-2) to TRBJ1-2, with TRBD1 as a possible D gene (6 bases). Germline V gives CDR1 LGHDT, CDR2 YNNKEL (reference sequence). CDR3 length: 14 amino acids. The ends were cut back, 4 bases at V and 4 bases at J, with 13 bases in the middle. The CDR3 coding sequence is TGTGCCAGCAGCCCCCGCGGGGGCCTCTATGGCTACACCTTC. Encoded protein: CASSPRGGLYGYTF.

This clone was seen only a few times. V is TRBV11-2 and J is TRBJ2-2; 11 bases are a match to TRBD2. V lost 5 bases to trimming and J lost 6 bases; unmatched junction nucleotides: 2. Per the germline V gene, CDR1 is SGHAT and CDR2 is FQNNGV. CDR3 length: 14 amino acids. The DNA for the CDR3 is TGTGCCAGCAGCACGGGACTAGCGGCCGGGGAGCTGTTTTTT. This translates into CASSTGLAAGELFF.

This chain connects TRBV6-5 to TRBJ1-1; perhaps TRBD1 as D (6 bases). CDR3 length: 13 amino acids. V lost 5 bases to trimming and J lost 2 bases, with 9 bases between them. CDR1 MNHEY and CDR2 SVGAGI come from the germline V gene. The CDR3 here is CASSTGKNTEAFF. The CDR3 nucleotides read TGTGCCAGCAGTACAGGGAAAAACACTGAAGCTTTCTTT.

The chain employs TRBV4-3 and TRBJ2-7, with D perhaps matching TRBD1 (6 bases). Germline V gives CDR1 LGHNA, CDR2 YSLEER. V lost 0 bases to trimming and J lost 2 bases, with 11 bases between them. CDR3 length equals 15 residues. The CDR3 bases are TGCGCCAGCAGCCAAGATGAAGGGGGAACCTACGAGCAGTACTTC. It yields the protein CASSQDEGGTYEQYF.

The chain links TRBV10-1 to TRBJ1-1; TRBD1 is a possible D gene (5 bases). V was cut by 8 bases and J by 0 bases, with 13 bases left in between. Looked up from germline, CDR1 is WNHNN and CDR2 is SYGVQD (reference sequence). The CDR3 covers 14 residues. Here the CDR3 DNA reads TGCGCCAGCGCGGTGGGGCGTCTGAACACTGAAGCTTTCTTT. Translating gives CASAVGRLNTEAFF.

The chain carries TRBV7-6 and TRBJ2-1, with D perhaps matching TRBD1 (6 bases). Per the germline V gene, CDR1 is SGHVS and CDR2 is FNYEAQ. The CDR3 spans 17 residues. V was clipped by 0 bases and J by 7 bases, with 19 bases between them. The CDR3 is CASSLALRGRVTNEQFF. CDR3 nucleotides: TGTGCCAGCAGCTTAGCCCTCAGGGGACGAGTCACTAATGAGCAGTTCTTC.

The chain joins TRBV28 to TRBJ2-5, with D possibly matching TRBD2 (6 bases). Per germline, CDR1 MDHEN and CDR2 SYDVKM. Trimming cost V 8 bases and J 4 bases, with 17 bases left between them. This CDR3 region has 14 residues. The CDR3 nucleotides are TGTGCCAGCTCAGGGTGGGGGGTCGGAGAGACCCAGTACTTC. Translated, it gives CASSGWGVGETQYF.

This clone has just a few counts. This chain links TRBV15 with TRBJ1-5; D possibly corresponds to TRBD1 (6 bases). CDR3 size: 15 residues. Trimming pared 8 bases from V and 2 bases from J, leaving 16 bases between. The germline V gene encodes CDR1 LNHNV and CDR2 YYDKDF (reference sequence). The CDR3 DNA is TGTGCCACCCGGCTACAAGGGGGGGGCAATCAGCCCCAGCATTTT. The encoded protein is CATRLQGGGNQPQHF.

This CDR3 is CASSGLAGGGSNEQFF. CDR3 bases: TGTGCCAGCAGCGGACTAGCGGGAGGGGGCTCCAATGAGCAGTTCTTC. The chain uses TRBV9 and TRBJ2-1, with 14 bases lining up with TRBD2. CDR1 and CDR2 (germline): SGDLS, YYNGEE. CDR3 length: 16 amino acids. The ends lost 3 bases at V and 6 bases at J; junction bases unmatched: 5.

The genes are TRBV2 and TRBJ2-7; TRBD1 might be the D (6 bases). Germline assignment: CDR1 SNHLY and CDR2 FYNNEI. The CDR3 is made up of 14 amino acids. V was pared by 6 bases and J by 3 bases, with 15 bases between. DNA of the CDR3: TGTGCCAGCAGCGTTTTGGGGGCGGACTACGAGCAGTACTTC. It yields the protein CASSVLGADYEQYF.

This chain uses TRBV5-8 with TRBJ2-6; D is undetermined. Germline CDR1 SGHTS, CDR2 YDEGEE. This CDR3 has 17 residues. V dropped 2 bases and J dropped 0 bases, with 12 bases sitting between them. CDR3 nucleotide sequence: TGTGCCAGCAGCTTAGCGAACCACCTCTCTGGGGCCAACGTCCTGACTTTC. Residues: CASSLANHLSGANVLTF.

For the CDR3, the DNA is TGTGCCAGCAGGGAGCGGGAGGGCTACACCGGGGAGCTGTTTTTT. Amino acids: CASREREGYTGELFF. The J gene is TRBJ2-2, the V gene TRBV2; the match to TRBD2 covers 10 bases. V shed 6 bases, J shed 3 bases, and the junction held 4 bases outside the gene matches. The CDR3 loop spans 15 amino acids. From germline, CDR1 is SNHLY and CDR2 FYNNEI.

The chain combines TRBV4-2 with TRBJ2-1, with a tentative D call TRBD2 (5 bases). This CDR3 has 16 residues. The germline V gene encodes CDR1 LGHNA and CDR2 YNFKEQ. The V end lost 1 base, the J end lost 7 bases, and 17 bases lay between the germline ends. CDR3 residues: CASSQVGRPGSNEQFF. In DNA form, the CDR3 reads TGTGCCAGCAGCCAAGTAGGGCGCCCGGGGAGTAATGAGCAGTTCTTC.

The chain joins TRBV5-1 to TRBJ2-7, with TRBD2 matching 8 bases. There are 14 residues in the CDR3. Trimming took 5 bases from V and 0 from J; bases not matched to a gene: 4. Germline V CDR1 and CDR2: SGHRS, YFSETQ. The CDR3 DNA sequence: TGCGCCAGCAGGAGCGGGGGTCTCTCCTACGAGCAGTACTTC. It is translated as CASRSGGLSYEQYF.

The chain employs TRBV28 and TRBJ2-4; perhaps TRBD2 as D (5 bases). The germline V gene has CDR1 MDHEN and CDR2 SYDVKM. V was cut by 7 bases and J by 8 bases, with 9 bases left in between. The CDR3 covers 11 residues. The CDR3 DNA follows: TGTGCCAGCACTAGCAGTTACATTCAGTACTTC. Protein product: CASTSSYIQYF.

V usage is TRBV19 and J usage is TRBJ1-1, with D uncertain. The CDR3 consists of 16 residues. The germline V and J ends were trimmed by 7 bases and 0 bases, with 18 bases remaining between them. CDR1 is LNHDA, CDR2 SQIVND, per germline (reference sequence). The CDR3 reads CASIGKEGPMNTEAFF. The CDR3 DNA reads as TGTGCCAGTATAGGGAAGGAGGGCCCCATGAACACTGAAGCTTTCTTT.